This TCR beta chain was captured in a study of cytomegalovirus exposure and HLA in healthy donors. In the PCR, 60 Vbeta and 13 Jbeta primers were used. The protocol was immunoSEQ multiplex PCR, while the TCRdb copy is restricted to in-frame clones and leaves out a portion. The sample consists of approximately 150,000 clones, just under 70% of them appearing once. From germline, CDR1 is SGHRS and CDR2 YFSETQ. V gave up 3 bases and J gave up 5 bases; unmatched junction bases: 3. CDR3 size: 14 residues. Source material: PBMCs. The TCR was taken from a man aged 60 to 75 in good health and CMV-seronegative. The rearrangement links TRBV5-1 to TRBJ1-4; 8 nucleotides agree with TRBD1. The CDR3 DNA follows: TGCGCCAGCAGCTACGGACAGGGAAATGAAAAACTGTTTTTT. This encodes CASSYGQGNEKLFF.